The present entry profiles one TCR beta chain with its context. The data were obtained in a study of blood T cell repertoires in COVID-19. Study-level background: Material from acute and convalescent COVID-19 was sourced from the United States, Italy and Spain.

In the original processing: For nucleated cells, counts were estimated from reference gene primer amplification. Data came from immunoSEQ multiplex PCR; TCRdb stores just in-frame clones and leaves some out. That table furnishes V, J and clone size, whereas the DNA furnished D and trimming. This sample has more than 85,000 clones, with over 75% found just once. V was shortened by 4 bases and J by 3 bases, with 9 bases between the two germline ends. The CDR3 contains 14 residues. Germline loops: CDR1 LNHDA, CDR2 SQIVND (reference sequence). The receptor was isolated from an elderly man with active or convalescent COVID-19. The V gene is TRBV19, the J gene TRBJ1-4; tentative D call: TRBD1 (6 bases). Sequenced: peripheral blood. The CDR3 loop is CASSTGVSNEKLFF. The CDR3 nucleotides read TGTGCCAGTAGTACAGGGGTGTCTAATGAAAAACTGTTTTTT.